A single sample gave rise to the 16 T cell receptor beta chains below, sequenced in a study of blood T cell repertoires in COVID-19. The data were produced by immunoSEQ multiplex PCR, yet TCRdb's version contains in-frame clones alone and is incomplete. The table lists tens of thousands of clones, roughly 85% of them singletons. Sequenced material: peripheral blood. These receptors were collected from a man in his 60s with active or convalescent COVID-19.

This clone was detected ten times or more. CDR3 in amino acids: CASSQEGGLSNTGELFF. The CDR3 DNA sequence: TGCGCCAGCAGCCAAGAAGGTGGGCTATCAAACACCGGGGAGCTGTTTTTT. This rearrangement joins TRBV4-3 to TRBJ2-2; D unclear. Deletions cut 0 bases from V and 2 bases from J, with 13 bases between. The germline CDR1 and CDR2 sequences are LGHNA and YSLEER. The CDR3 loop spans 17 amino acids.

This chain links TRBV9 with TRBJ2-2, with D possibly matching TRBD1 (6 bases). V was clipped by 0 bases and J by 1 base, with 13 bases between them. The CDR3 extends over 17 amino acids. Germline V lookup: CDR1 SGDLS, CDR2 YYNGEE. The CDR3 DNA follows: TGTGCCAGCAGCGTAGCACAAGGCAGGGGGAACACCGGGGAGCTGTTTTTT. Its translation is CASSVAQGRGNTGELFF.

V usage is TRBV28 and J usage is TRBJ2-7; D is undetermined. The V and J ends lost 1 base and 6 bases respectively, with 10 bases between them. The CDR3 is 13 amino acids. Germline loops: CDR1 MDHEN, CDR2 SYDVKM. The CDR3 nucleotides read TGTGCCAGCAGTTTATCTGCGCACCCCGAGCAGTACTTC. Its protein is CASSLSAHPEQYF.

The CDR3 bases are TGCAGCGTTGTAAGCAGGGTTGGCACCGGGGAGCTGTTTTTT. Protein product: CSVVSRVGTGELFF. The J gene is TRBJ2-2, the V gene TRBV29-1; tentatively, D is TRBD1 (5 bases). V was clipped by 4 bases and J by 4 bases, with 13 bases between them. This CDR3 is 14 amino acids long. Germline CDR1 is SQVTM and CDR2 is ANQGSEA.

The gene calls are TRBV7-8 and TRBJ2-2; 12 bases fit TRBD2. The CDR3 length is 15 residues. Germline loops: CDR1 SGHVS, CDR2 FQNEAQ. V lost 4 bases, J lost 7 bases, and 4 bases stayed unmatched. The CDR3 loop reads CASSSSGGAFGELFF. As DNA, the CDR3 is TGTGCCAGCAGCTCTAGCGGGGGGGCTTTCGGGGAGCTGTTTTTT.

This clone was picked up a small number of times. This sequence joins TRBV18 and TRBJ1-1, with a possible D match to TRBD1 (6 bases). The germline gives CDR1 KGHSH, CDR2 LQKENI. The length of the CDR3 is 15 residues. The V and J ends lost 1 base and 1 base respectively, with 10 bases between them. The CDR3 DNA follows: TGTGCCAGCTCACCACTGATGGGGGCGAACACTGAAGCTTTCTTT. It encodes CASSPLMGANTEAFF.

The chain recombines TRBV5-1 with TRBJ1-6; 8 nucleotides agree with TRBD1. Germline V CDR1 and CDR2: SGHRS, YFSETQ. The length of the CDR3 is 14 residues. The ends lost 4 bases at V and 12 bases at J; junction bases unmatched: 9. DNA for the CDR3: TGCGCCAGCAGCCCGGACAGGGTTTTGGGACCCCTCCACTTT. Residues: CASSPDRVLGPLHF.

This clone appeared a single time. V is TRBV28 and J is TRBJ2-3; D gene unclear. The CDR3 runs 10 residues. V lost 6 bases, J lost 6 bases, and 4 bases lay in between. Germline lookup yields CDR1 MDHEN and CDR2 SYDVKM. CDR3 DNA: TGTGCCAGCAGCTCCGATACGCAGTATTTT. Amino acid sequence: CASSSDTQYF.

J is TRBJ2-6 and V is TRBV18; D gene ambiguous. Germline CDR1 and CDR2: KGHSH and LQKENI. The CDR3 contains 16 residues. V was clipped by 5 bases and J by 0 bases, with 11 bases between them. The CDR3, as DNA: TGTGCCAGCTCAACAGATCTTAGCTCTGGGGCCAACGTCCTGACTTTC. This translates into CASSTDLSSGANVLTF.

This chain links TRBV6-5 with TRBJ1-1; TRBD1 might be the D (5 bases). CDR3 size: 11 residues. Germline V gives CDR1 MNHEY, CDR2 SVGAGI. V lost 6 bases and J 7 bases, leaving 9 bases between the germline ends. The CDR3 sequence is CASRQGGEAFF. As DNA, the CDR3 is TGTGCCAGCAGGCAGGGCGGTGAAGCTTTCTTT.

This clone has only a few counts. The CDR3 loop reads CASSSRQVGGAQHF. The CDR3 DNA follows: TGTGCCAGCAGTTCCCGACAGGTTGGGGGAGCCCAGCATTTT. The chain is built from TRBV27 and TRBJ1-5, with a tentative D call TRBD1 (6 bases). V lost 4 bases, J lost 11 bases, and 18 bases lay in between. The CDR3 runs to 14 residues. Looked up from germline, CDR1 is MNHEY and CDR2 is SMNVEV (reference sequence).

The V and J genes are TRBV15 and TRBJ1-2, with D perhaps TRBD1 (6 bases). Trimming shortened V by 3 bases and J by 8 bases, and 25 bases separated the two germline ends. Germline V gives CDR1 LNHNV, CDR2 YYDKDF (reference sequence). The CDR3 runs to 17 residues. The CDR3 DNA follows: TGTGCCACCAGCAGGACCCCCCGGGACGGAGAGGGGGGGGGCTACACCTTC. Its translation is CATSRTPRDGEGGGYTF.

The chain links TRBV4-2 to TRBJ1-2, with TRBD1 matching 10 bases. V lost 1 base to trimming and J lost 7 bases; unmatched junction nucleotides: 9. Per the germline V gene, CDR1 is LGHNA and CDR2 is YNFKEQ. This CDR3 has 16 residues. DNA of the CDR3: TGTGCCAGCAGCCAAGGACAGGGGGCGAGTGGCAGTGGCTACACCTTC. Translated, it gives CASSQGQGASGSGYTF.

This chain joins TRBV2 and TRBJ2-3; D is unclear. The CDR3 sequence is 15 residues long. V lost 3 bases to trimming and J lost 0 bases, with 10 bases between them. Germline CDR1 is SNHLY and CDR2 is FYNNEI. As DNA, the CDR3 is TGTGCCAGCAGTGACGATAGAACGAGCACAGATACGCAGTATTTT. Amino acid sequence: CASSDDRTSTDTQYF.

The J gene is TRBJ2-1, the V gene TRBV4-1, with TRBD1 matching over 7 bases. Germline V gene lookup returns CDR1 MGHRA and CDR2 YSYEKL. The CDR3 is made up of 16 amino acids. The ends lost 3 bases at V and 4 bases at J; junction bases unmatched: 9. CDR3 sequence reads: CASSHEEDRRYNEQFF. The DNA of the CDR3 is TGCGCCAGCAGCCATGAGGAGGACAGGAGGTACAATGAGCAGTTCTTC.

This clone appeared a single time. This chain uses TRBV19 with TRBJ2-5, with 11 bases identical to TRBD2. V shed 8 bases and J 2 bases; nucleotides not matched to a gene: 7. CDR1 and CDR2 from the germline V gene are LNHDA and SQIVND (reference sequence). The CDR3 extends over 15 amino acids. This CDR3 is CASGKGLAVQETQYF. CDR3 nucleotides: TGTGCCAGTGGTAAGGGACTAGCGGTTCAAGAGACCCAGTACTTC.